These 9 T cell receptor beta chains were all obtained from the same sample, sequenced in a study of blood T cell repertoires in COVID-19. Libraries were prepared by immunoSEQ multiplex PCR; TCRdb keeps only in-frame clonotypes and omits some of them. The data show about 240,000 clones, with approximately 90% seen just once and 6% to 9% held by the top ten. Sequenced: peripheral blood. The receptors were sampled from a man in his fifties or sixties who had recovered from COVID-19.

The chain recombines TRBV6-5 with TRBJ1-1; TRBD1 matches 9 bases. CDR1 is MNHEY and CDR2 is SVGAGI in the germline V gene. CDR3 length: 14 amino acids. With V trimmed by 2 bases and J by 5 bases, 3 bases remained unmatched. CDR3 sequence: CASSYTTGGTEAFF. CDR3 sequence (DNA): TGTGCCAGCAGTTACACGACAGGGGGAACTGAAGCTTTCTTT.

The genes are TRBV10-3 and TRBJ1-5, with 8 bases identical to TRBD1. Germline V gene data show CDR1 as ENHRY and CDR2 as SYGVKD. The CDR3 runs to 15 residues. V was pared by 5 bases and J by 0 bases, with 3 bases of the junction left unmatched. The CDR3 DNA sequence: TGTGCCATCAGTAGGGGACAGGATAGCAATCAGCCCCAGCATTTT. This sequence encodes CAISRGQDSNQPQHF.

The chain uses TRBV6-5 and TRBJ2-1; no firm D call. V was trimmed by 8 bases and J by 4 bases, leaving 6 bases between them. CDR1 MNHEY and CDR2 SVGAGI come from the germline V gene. CDR3 length: 11 residues. In nucleotides, the CDR3 is TGTGCCAGCCCTGAGTACAATGAGCAGTTCTTC. Its protein is CASPEYNEQFF.

The chain joins TRBV5-1 to TRBJ1-1; unclear D gene. Germline CDR1 and CDR2: SGHRS and YFSETQ. V lost 0 bases and J 1 base, leaving 7 bases between the germline ends. The CDR3 totals 14 residues. CDR3 bases: TGCGCCAGCAGCTTGGCTCAGAAGAACACTGAAGCTTTCTTT. Translated: CASSLAQKNTEAFF.

V and J are TRBV24-1 and TRBJ2-1, with TRBD2 matching over 12 bases. Germline lookup yields CDR1 KGHDR and CDR2 SFDVKD. The V and J ends lost 4 bases and 13 bases, in that order; junction bases with no gene match: 13. CDR3 length: 16 residues. This CDR3 reads CATSDSGTSGRTEQFF. The CDR3 bases are TGTGCCACCAGTGACTCCGGGACTAGCGGGCGGACAGAACAGTTCTTC.

The V and J genes are TRBV6-6 and TRBJ2-1; 9 positions agree with TRBD2. Germline V gives CDR1 MNHNY, CDR2 SVGAGI (reference sequence). Germline trimming cut 0 bases from V and 5 bases from J; bases unmatched to any gene: 5. The CDR3 spans 16 residues. CDR3 residues: CASSYSRLADHNEQFF. Here the CDR3 DNA reads TGTGCCAGCAGTTACTCGAGACTAGCGGACCACAATGAGCAGTTCTTC.

This clone was observed once. The J gene is TRBJ1-2, the V gene TRBV19; 12 positions agree with TRBD1. Germline V gives CDR1 LNHDA, CDR2 SQIVND (reference sequence). The V and J ends lost 4 bases and 4 bases, in that order; junction bases with no gene match: 7. This CDR3 has 16 amino acids. As DNA, the CDR3 is TGTGCCAGTAGTAAACCGGGACAGGGGGCTTCCTATGGCTACACCTTC. This encodes CASSKPGQGASYGYTF.

This chain uses TRBV7-6 with TRBJ2-7, with TRBD1 matching over 8 bases. Germline assignment: CDR1 SGHVS and CDR2 FNYEAQ. The CDR3 loop spans 13 amino acids. V lost 4 bases, J lost 6 bases, and 5 bases stayed unmatched. Written as DNA, the CDR3 is TGTGCCAGCAGCTCATCGACAGGGGTCGAGCAGTACTTC. It translates to CASSSSTGVEQYF.

This rearrangement joins TRBV7-2 to TRBJ2-3, with TRBD1 identical over 11 bases. J was trimmed by 5 bases and V by 5 bases; bases with no gene match: 6. The V gene's germline CDR1 is SGHTA and CDR2 FQGNSA. The CDR3 runs 15 residues. CDR3 DNA sequence: TGTGCCAGCAGCATGGACAGGGGGCGCCTAGATACGCAGTATTTT. It codes for CASSMDRGRLDTQYF.